The entry below gives a single T cell receptor (beta chain) sequence along with its context. Its specificity is unknown. This record belongs to a study of PD-1 blockade in classical Hodgkin lymphoma. Study overall: A 3 mg/kg intravenous dose of nivolumab was received by patients every 2 weeks. Whole-study results and caveats: TCR diversity in CD4+, not CD8+, cells rose significantly by C4D1. As was reported, newly diagnosed patients showed lower baseline TCR diversity than healthy donors did.

Clones were read by immunoSEQ multiplex PCR, and TCRdb kept only the in-frame ones, dropping some. The sample has about 4,000 clones, about 79% seen once. There was relapse after autologous stem cell transplantation in every patient, and there was variation in brentuximab vedotin exposure. Magnetic negative selection was used to purify CD4+ T cells from PBMCs that had been thawed. The CDR3 is made up of 15 amino acids. The trim removed 5 bases at V and 4 bases at J, leaving 5 bases unmatched. Germline V gene data show CDR1 as SGHTA and CDR2 as FQGNSA. The sequence was obtained from a human donor with classical Hodgkin lymphoma. This sample comprised CD4+ T cells from blood, obtained at baseline. The gene calls are TRBV7-2 and TRBJ2-6; 7 nucleotides line up with TRBD1. The CDR3 DNA reads TGTGCCAGCAGCCGGGACAGAACAGGGGCCAACGTCCTGACTTTC. Amino acid sequence: CASSRDRTGANVLTF. The whole variable domain, remainder taken from reference TRBV7-2 and TRBJ2-6, is GAGVSQSPSNKVTEKGKDVELRCDPISGHTALYWYRQSLGQGLEFLIYFQGNSAPDKSGLPSDRFSAERTGGSVSTLTIQRTQQEDSAVYLCASSRDRTGANVLTFGAGSRLTVL.